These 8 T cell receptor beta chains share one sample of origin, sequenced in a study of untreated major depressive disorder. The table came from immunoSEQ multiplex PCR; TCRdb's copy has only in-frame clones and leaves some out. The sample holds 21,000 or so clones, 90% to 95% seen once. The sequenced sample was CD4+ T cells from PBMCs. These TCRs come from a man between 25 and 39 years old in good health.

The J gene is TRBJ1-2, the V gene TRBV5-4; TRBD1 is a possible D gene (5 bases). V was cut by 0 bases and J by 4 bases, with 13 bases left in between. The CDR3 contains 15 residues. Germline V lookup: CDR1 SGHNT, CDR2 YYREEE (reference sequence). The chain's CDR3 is CASSLGGQEVYGYTF. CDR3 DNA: TGTGCCAGCAGCTTGGGGGGCCAGGAGGTCTATGGCTACACCTTC.

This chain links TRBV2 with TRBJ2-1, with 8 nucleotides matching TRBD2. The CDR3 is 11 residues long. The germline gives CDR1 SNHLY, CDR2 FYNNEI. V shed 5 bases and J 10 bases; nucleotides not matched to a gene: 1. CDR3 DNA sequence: TGTGCCAGCAGTTTAGCGGGAGAGCAGTTCTTC. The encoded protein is CASSLAGEQFF.

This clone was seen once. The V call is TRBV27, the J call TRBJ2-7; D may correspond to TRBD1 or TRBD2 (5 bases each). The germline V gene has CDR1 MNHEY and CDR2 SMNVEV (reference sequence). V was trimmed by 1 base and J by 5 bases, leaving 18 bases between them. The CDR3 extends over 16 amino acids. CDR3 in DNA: TGTGCCAGCAGTTTATTTTTTAGGGGTGGGGGTGACGAGCAGTACTTC. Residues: CASSLFFRGGGDEQYF.

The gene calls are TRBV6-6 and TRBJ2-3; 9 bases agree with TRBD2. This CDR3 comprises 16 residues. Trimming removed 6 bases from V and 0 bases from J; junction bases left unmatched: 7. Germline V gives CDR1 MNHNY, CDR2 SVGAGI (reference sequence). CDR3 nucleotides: TGTGCCAGCAGCAAAATTCTAGCGGGGAGCACAGATACGCAGTATTTT. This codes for CASSKILAGSTDTQYF.

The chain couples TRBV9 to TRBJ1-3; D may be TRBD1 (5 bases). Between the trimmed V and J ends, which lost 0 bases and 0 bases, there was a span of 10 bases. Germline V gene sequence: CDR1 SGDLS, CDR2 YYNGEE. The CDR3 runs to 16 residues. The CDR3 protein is CASSVAERGSGNTIYF. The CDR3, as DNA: TGTGCCAGCAGCGTAGCGGAAAGGGGCTCTGGAAACACCATATATTTT.

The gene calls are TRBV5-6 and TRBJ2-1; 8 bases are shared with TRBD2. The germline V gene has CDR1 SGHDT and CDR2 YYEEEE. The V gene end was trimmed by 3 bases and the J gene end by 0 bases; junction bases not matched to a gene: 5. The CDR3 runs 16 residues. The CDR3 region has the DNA TGTGCCAGCAGCTACCCCCTAGCGGGCTCCTACAATGAGCAGTTCTTC. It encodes CASSYPLAGSYNEQFF.

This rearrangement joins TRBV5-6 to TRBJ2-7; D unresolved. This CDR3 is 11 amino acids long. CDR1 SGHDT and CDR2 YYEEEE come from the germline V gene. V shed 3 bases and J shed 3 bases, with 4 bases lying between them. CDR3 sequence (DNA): TGTGCCAGCAGCTCGCTCTACGAGCAGTACTTC. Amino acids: CASSSLYEQYF.

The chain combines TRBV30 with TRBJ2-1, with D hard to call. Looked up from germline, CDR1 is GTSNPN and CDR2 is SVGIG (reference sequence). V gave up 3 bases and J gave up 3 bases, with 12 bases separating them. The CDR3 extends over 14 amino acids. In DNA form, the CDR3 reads TGTGCCTGGAGGGTGCCCCGTCTCTACAATGAGCAGTTCTTC. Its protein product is CAWRVPRLYNEQFF.